The 10 T cell receptor beta chains given below trace back to one sample, sequenced in a study of technical replicates of blood from several donors. Profiling relied on immunoSEQ multiplex PCR, and the TCRdb table lists in-frame clones only, not all of them. In the table there are approximately 70,000 clones, around 92% of which are singletons. Sequences were obtained from T cells isolated from PBMCs. The receptors were sampled from a human donor in good health.

The chain is built from TRBV10-2 and TRBJ2-1; 9 bases are a match to TRBD1. Germline V gives CDR1 WSHSY, CDR2 SAAADI. The junction had 1 base not matched to a gene; V was cut back by 3 bases and J by 4 bases. The CDR3 runs to 14 residues. CDR3 in DNA: TGCGCCAGCAGTGAACAGGGGGCTTACAATGAGCAGTTCTTC. This codes for CASSEQGAYNEQFF.

The CDR3 DNA follows: TGCGCCAGCAGCTTGTGGCAGGAAACCGGGGAGCTGTTTTTT. Its protein product is CASSLWQETGELFF. The chain is built from TRBV5-1 and TRBJ2-2; D uncertain. The CDR3 is 14 residues long. CDR1 and CDR2 (germline): SGHRS, YFSETQ. Trimming shortened V by 1 base and J by 5 bases, and 9 bases separated the two germline ends.

The chain combines TRBV19 with TRBJ2-2, with unresolved D. V lost 4 bases to trimming and J lost 0 bases, with 3 bases between them. Germline-derived CDR1 and CDR2 are LNHDA and SQIVND (reference sequence). There are 13 residues in the CDR3. The CDR3 nucleotides are TGTGCCAGTAGTAGGCCGAACACCGGGGAGCTGTTTTTT. Protein: CASSRPNTGELFF.

This chain's CDR3 is CASSTLPRVPEAFF. The CDR3 nucleotides read TGTGCCAGTAGTACCCTCCCCCGGGTACCAGAAGCTTTCTTT. The chain combines TRBV19 with TRBJ1-1; D remains ambiguous. V lost 4 bases and J lost 8, with 17 bases in between. The germline gives CDR1 LNHDA, CDR2 SQIVND (reference sequence). The CDR3 runs 14 residues.

This rearrangement joins TRBV6-1 to TRBJ1-5; weak D call: TRBD1 (6 bases). V was pared by 4 bases and J by 4 bases, with 14 bases between. The CDR3 consists of 15 residues. CDR1 MNHNS and CDR2 SASEGT come from the germline V gene. The CDR3: CASSASGHLNQPQHF. The CDR3 DNA reads as TGTGCCAGCAGTGCCTCGGGACATTTGAATCAGCCCCAGCATTTT.

The rearrangement uses TRBV28 and TRBJ1-5; 9 bases map to TRBD1. CDR3 size: 13 residues. From germline, CDR1 is MDHEN and CDR2 SYDVKM. Trimming cost V 7 bases and J 7 bases; bases outside gene matches: 5. CDR3 sequence (DNA): TGTGCCAGCAAACCACAGGGGGCACAGCCCCAGCATTTT. Translation: CASKPQGAQPQHF. Combining the CDR3 with reference TRBV28 and TRBJ1-5 gives the whole variable domain DVKVTQSSRYLVKRTGEKVFLECVQDMDHENMFWYRQDPGLGLRLIYFSYDVKMKEKGDIPEGYSVSREKKERFSLILESASTNQTSMYLCASKPQGAQPQHFGDGTRLSIL.

This chain connects TRBV4-1 to TRBJ1-5, with 7 bases that match TRBD1. The ends lost 1 base at V and 4 bases at J; junction bases unmatched: 7. Germline V gene lookup returns CDR1 MGHRA and CDR2 YSYEKL. The CDR3 is made up of 16 amino acids. CDR3: CASSQGRARGNQPQHF. In DNA form, the CDR3 reads TGCGCCAGCAGCCAAGGCCGGGCCAGGGGGAATCAGCCCCAGCATTTT.

This chain uses TRBV25-1 with TRBJ1-2; a possible D gene is TRBD1 (5 bases). Trimming took off 6 bases at V and 8 bases at J, with 7 bases between the two ends. CDR3 length equals 10 residues. CDR1 and CDR2 (germline): MGHDK, SYGVNS. The CDR3 sequence: CASRGRGYTF. Written as DNA, the CDR3 is TGTGCCAGCAGGGGGCGAGGCTACACCTTC.

The rearrangement joins TRBV30 to TRBJ1-1; tentatively, D is TRBD1 (5 bases). Germline lookup yields CDR1 GTSNPN and CDR2 SVGIG (reference sequence). Deletions cut 4 bases from V and 4 bases from J, with 13 bases between. The CDR3 is 13 amino acids. CDR3 DNA sequence: TGTGCCTGGAAAGCGGGGGTGGGCACTGAAGCTTTCTTT. This codes for CAWKAGVGTEAFF.

This chain joins TRBV14 and TRBJ1-2, with a possible D match to TRBD1 (6 bases). The CDR3 is 15 amino acids. V lost 3 bases and J lost 3, with 14 bases in between. Germline V gene lookup returns CDR1 SGHDN and CDR2 FVKESK. CDR3 residues: CASSQYRDLYYGYTF. For the CDR3, the DNA is TGTGCCAGCAGCCAGTACAGGGACCTCTACTATGGCTACACCTTC.